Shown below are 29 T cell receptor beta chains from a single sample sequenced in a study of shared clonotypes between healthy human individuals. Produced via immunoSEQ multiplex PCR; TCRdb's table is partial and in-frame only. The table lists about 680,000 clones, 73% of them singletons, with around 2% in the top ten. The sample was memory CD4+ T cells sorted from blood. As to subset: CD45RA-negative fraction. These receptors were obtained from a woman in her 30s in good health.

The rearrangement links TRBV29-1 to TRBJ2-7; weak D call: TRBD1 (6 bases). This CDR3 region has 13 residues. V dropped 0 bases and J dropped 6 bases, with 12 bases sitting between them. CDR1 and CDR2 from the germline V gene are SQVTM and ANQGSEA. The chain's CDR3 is CSVEDSTGGEQYF. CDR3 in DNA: TGCAGCGTTGAAGATTCGACAGGTGGCGAGCAGTACTTC.

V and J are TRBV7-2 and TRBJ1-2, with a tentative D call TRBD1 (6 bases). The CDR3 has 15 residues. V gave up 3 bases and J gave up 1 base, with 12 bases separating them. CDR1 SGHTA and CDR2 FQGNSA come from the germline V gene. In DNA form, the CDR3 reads TGTGCCAGCAGCTTTGGGACACCAGTTAACTATGGCTACACCTTC. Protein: CASSFGTPVNYGYTF. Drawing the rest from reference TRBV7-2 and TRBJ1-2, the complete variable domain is GAGVSQSPSNKVTEKGKDVELRCDPISGHTALYWYRQSLGQGLEFLIYFQGNSAPDKSGLPSDRFSAERTGGSVSTLTIQRTQQEDSAVYLCASSFGTPVNYGYTFGSGTRLTVV.

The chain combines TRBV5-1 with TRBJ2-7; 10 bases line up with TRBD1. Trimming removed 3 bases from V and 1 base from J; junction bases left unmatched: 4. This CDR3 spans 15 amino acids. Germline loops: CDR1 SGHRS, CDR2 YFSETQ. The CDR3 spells CASSSGTGDSYEQYF. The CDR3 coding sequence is TGCGCCAGCAGCTCCGGGACAGGGGATTCCTACGAGCAGTACTTC.

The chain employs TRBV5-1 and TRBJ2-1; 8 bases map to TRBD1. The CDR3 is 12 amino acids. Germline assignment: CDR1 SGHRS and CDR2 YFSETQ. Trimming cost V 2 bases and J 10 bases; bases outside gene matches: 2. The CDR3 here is CASSFRGQEQFF. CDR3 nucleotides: TGCGCCAGCAGCTTCAGGGGGCAGGAGCAGTTCTTC.

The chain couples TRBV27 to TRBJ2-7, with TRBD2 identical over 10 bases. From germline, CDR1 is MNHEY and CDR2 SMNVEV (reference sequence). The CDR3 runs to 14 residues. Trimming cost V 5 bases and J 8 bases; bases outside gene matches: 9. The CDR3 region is CASSREREGLKQYF. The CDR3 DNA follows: TGTGCCAGCAGTAGAGAGCGGGAGGGCCTGAAGCAGTACTTC.

As DNA, the CDR3 is TGTGCCAGTAGTATGACCCCGTGGGGGACAGATACGCAGTATTTT. This translates into CASSMTPWGTDTQYF. V is TRBV19 and J is TRBJ2-3; the D call may be TRBD1 or TRBD2 (5 bases each). The CDR3 sequence is 15 residues long. Between the trimmed V and J ends, which lost 3 bases and 3 bases, there was a span of 13 bases. Germline-derived CDR1 and CDR2 are LNHDA and SQIVND (reference sequence).

CDR3 DNA: TGTGCCACCTTCAGACCGGGACAATTTTTTCCCAACTATGGCTACACCTTC. Translation gives CATFRPGQFFPNYGYTF. The gene calls are TRBV28 and TRBJ1-2; weak D call: TRBD1 (6 bases). The CDR3 has 17 residues. The ends were cut back, 10 bases at V and 2 bases at J, with 26 bases in the middle. CDR1 is MDHEN and CDR2 is SYDVKM in the germline V gene.

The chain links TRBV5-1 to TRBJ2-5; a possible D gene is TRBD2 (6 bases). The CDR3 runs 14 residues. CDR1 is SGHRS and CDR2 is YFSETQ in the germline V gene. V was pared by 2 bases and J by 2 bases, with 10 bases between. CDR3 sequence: CASSFREAQETQYF. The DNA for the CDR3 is TGCGCCAGCAGCTTCAGGGAGGCTCAAGAGACCCAGTACTTC.

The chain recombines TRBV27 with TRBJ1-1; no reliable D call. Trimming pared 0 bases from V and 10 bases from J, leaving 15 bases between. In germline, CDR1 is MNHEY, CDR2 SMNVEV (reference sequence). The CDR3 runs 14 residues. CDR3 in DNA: TGTGCCAGCAGTTTATCCCGAGGCACGGGCGTAGCTTTCTTT. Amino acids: CASSLSRGTGVAFF.

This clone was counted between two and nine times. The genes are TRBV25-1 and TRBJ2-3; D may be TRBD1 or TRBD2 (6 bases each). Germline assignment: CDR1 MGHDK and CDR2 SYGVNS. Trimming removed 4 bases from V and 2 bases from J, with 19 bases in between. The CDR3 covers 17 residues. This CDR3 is CASSGPEGGLFTDTQYF. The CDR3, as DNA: TGTGCCAGCAGTGGCCCCGAAGGGGGACTTTTCACAGATACGCAGTATTTT.

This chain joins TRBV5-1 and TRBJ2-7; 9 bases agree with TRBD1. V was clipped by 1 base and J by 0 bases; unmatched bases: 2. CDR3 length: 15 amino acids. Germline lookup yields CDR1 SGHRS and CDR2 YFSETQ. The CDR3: CASSLLTGGSYEQYF. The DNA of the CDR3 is TGCGCCAGCAGCTTGTTGACAGGGGGCTCCTACGAGCAGTACTTC.

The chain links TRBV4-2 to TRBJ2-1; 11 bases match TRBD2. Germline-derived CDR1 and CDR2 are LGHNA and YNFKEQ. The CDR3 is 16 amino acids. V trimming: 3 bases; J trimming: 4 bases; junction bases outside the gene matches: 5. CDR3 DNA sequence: TGTGCCAGCAGCCACGCCGGGACTAGCGGTTACAATGAGCAGTTCTTC. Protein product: CASSHAGTSGYNEQFF.

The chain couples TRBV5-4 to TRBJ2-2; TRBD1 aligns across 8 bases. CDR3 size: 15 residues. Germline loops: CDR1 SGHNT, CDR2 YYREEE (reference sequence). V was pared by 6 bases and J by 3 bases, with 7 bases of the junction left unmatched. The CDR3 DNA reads TGTGCCAGCAAACCCGGGACAGGCGACACCGGGGAGCTGTTTTTT. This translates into CASKPGTGDTGELFF.

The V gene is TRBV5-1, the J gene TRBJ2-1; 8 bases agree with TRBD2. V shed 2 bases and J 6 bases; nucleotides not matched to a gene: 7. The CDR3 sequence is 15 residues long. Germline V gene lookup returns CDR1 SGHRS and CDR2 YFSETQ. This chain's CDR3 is CASSFSSTSGNEQFF. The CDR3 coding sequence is TGCGCCAGCAGCTTTAGCTCCACTAGCGGCAATGAGCAGTTCTTC. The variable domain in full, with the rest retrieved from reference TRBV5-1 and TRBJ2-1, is KAGVTQTPRYLIKTRGQQVTLSCSPISGHRSVSWYQQTPGQGLQFLFEYFSETQRNKGNFPGRFSGRQFSNSRSEMNVSTLELGDSALYLCASSFSSTSGNEQFFGPGTRLTVL.

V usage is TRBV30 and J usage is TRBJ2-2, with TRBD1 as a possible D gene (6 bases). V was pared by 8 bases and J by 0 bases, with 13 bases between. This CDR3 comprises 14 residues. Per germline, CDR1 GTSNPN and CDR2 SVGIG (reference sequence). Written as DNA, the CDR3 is TGTGCCCAACCGGACAGAGCGAACACCGGGGAGCTGTTTTTT. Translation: CAQPDRANTGELFF.

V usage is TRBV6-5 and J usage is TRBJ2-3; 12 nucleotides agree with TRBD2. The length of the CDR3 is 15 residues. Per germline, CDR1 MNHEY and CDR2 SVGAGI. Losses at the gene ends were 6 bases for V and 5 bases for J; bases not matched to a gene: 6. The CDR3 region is CASSQTSGRIDTQYF. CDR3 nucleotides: TGTGCCAGCAGCCAGACTAGCGGGAGAATAGATACGCAGTATTTT.

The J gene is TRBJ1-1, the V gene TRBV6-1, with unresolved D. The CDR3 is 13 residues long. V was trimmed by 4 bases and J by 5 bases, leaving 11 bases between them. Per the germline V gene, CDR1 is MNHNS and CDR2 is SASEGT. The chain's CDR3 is CASSVRDNTEAFF. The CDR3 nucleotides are TGTGCCAGCAGTGTAAGGGATAATACTGAAGCTTTCTTT.

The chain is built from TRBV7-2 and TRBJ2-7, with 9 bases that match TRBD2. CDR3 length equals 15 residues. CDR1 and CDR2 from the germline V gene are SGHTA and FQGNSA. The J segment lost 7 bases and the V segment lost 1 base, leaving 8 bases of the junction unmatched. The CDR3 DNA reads TGTGCCAGCAGCTTAGGCACAGCGGGAGGCCGAGAGCAGTACTTC. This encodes CASSLGTAGGREQYF.

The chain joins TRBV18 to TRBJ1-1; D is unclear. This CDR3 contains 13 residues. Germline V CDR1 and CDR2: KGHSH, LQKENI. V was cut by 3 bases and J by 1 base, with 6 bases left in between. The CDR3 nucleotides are TGTGCCAGCTCACCGGAGAGGAACACTGAAGCTTTCTTT. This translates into CASSPERNTEAFF. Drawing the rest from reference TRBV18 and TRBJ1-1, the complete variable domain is NAGVMQNPRHLVRRRGQEARLRCSPMKGHSHVYWYRQLPEEGLKFMVYLQKENIIDESGMPKERFSAEFPKEGPSILRIQQVVRGDSAAYFCASSPERNTEAFFGQGTRLTVV.

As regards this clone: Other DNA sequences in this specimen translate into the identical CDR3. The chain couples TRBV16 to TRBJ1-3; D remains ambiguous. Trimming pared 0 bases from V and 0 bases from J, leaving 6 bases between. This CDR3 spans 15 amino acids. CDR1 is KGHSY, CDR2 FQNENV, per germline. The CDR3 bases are TGTGCCAGCAGCCAATCATCGGGCTCTGGAAACACCATATATTTT. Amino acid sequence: CASSQSSGSGNTIYF.

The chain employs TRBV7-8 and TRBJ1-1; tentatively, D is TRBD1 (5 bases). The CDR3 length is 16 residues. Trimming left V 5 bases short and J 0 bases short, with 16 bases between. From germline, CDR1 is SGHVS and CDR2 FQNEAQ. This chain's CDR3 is CASSTPLGGMNTEAFF. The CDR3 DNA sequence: TGTGCCAGCAGCACACCTCTGGGGGGTATGAACACTGAAGCTTTCTTT. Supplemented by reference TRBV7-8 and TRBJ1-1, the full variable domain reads GAGVSQSPRYKVAKRGQDVALRCDPISGHVSLFWYQQALGQGPEFLTYFQNEAQLDKSGLPSDRFFAERPEGSVSTLKIQRTQQEDSAVYLCASSTPLGGMNTEAFFGQGTRLTVV.

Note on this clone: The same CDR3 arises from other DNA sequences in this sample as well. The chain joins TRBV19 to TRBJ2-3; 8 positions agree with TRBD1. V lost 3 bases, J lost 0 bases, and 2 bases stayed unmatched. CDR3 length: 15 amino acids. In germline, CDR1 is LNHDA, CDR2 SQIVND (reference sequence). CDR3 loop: CASSIGTGSTDTQYF. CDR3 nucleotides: TGTGCCAGTAGTATCGGGACAGGTAGCACAGATACGCAGTATTTT.

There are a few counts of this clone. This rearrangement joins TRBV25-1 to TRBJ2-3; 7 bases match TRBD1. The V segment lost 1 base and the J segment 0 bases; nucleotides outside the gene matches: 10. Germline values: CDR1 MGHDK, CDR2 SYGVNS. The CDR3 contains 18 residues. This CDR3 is CASSELGTARTSTDTQYF. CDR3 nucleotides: TGTGCCAGCAGTGAATTGGGGACAGCGCGCACCAGCACAGATACGCAGTATTTT. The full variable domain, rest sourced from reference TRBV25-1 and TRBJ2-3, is EADIYQTPRYLVIGTGKKITLECSQTMGHDKMYWYQQDPGMELHLIHYSYGVNSTEKGDLSSESTVSRIRTEHFPLTLESARPSHTSQYLCASSELGTARTSTDTQYFGPGTRLTVL.

In DNA, the CDR3 is TGTGCCAGCAGTTGGGCGGGAACGAAAGATACGCAGTATTTT. Its translation: CASSWAGTKDTQYF. The gene calls are TRBV6-8 and TRBJ2-3, with D perhaps TRBD2 (6 bases). The V gene's germline CDR1 is MNHGY and CDR2 SAAAGT. V lost 4 bases to trimming and J lost 5 bases, with 13 bases between them. The length of the CDR3 is 14 residues.

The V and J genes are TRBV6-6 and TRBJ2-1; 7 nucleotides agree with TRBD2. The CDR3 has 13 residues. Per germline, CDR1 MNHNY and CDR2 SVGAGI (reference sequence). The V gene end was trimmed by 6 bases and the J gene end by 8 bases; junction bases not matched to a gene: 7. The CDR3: CASSPRGVDEQFF. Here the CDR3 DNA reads TGTGCCAGCAGCCCACGGGGGGTAGATGAGCAGTTCTTC.

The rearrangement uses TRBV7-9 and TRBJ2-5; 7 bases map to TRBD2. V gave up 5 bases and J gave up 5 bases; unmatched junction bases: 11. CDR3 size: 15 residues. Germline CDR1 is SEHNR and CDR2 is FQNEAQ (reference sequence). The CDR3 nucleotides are TGTGCCAGCAGCGCGGGGGTAGGGTCGGGCGAGACCCAGTACTTC. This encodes CASSAGVGSGETQYF.

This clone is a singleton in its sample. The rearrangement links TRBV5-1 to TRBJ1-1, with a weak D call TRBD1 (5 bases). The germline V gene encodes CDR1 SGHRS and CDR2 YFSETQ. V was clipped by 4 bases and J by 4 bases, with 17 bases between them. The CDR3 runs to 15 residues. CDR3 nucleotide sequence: TGCGCCAGCAGCCCTCAAGCTGGGGGGGGCACTGAAGCTTTCTTT. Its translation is CASSPQAGGGTEAFF.

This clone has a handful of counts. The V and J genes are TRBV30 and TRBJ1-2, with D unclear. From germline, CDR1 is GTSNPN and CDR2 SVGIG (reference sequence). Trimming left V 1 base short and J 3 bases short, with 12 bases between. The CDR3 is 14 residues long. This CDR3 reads CAWSAVGLYYGYTF. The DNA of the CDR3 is TGTGCCTGGAGTGCCGTCGGGTTATACTATGGCTACACCTTC.

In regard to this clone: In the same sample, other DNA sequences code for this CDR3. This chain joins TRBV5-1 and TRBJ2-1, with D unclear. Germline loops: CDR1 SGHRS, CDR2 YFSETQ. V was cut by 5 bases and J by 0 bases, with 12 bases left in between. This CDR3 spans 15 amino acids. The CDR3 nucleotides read TGCGCCAGCAGTATTGACACAAGCTCCTACAATGAGCAGTTCTTC. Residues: CASSIDTSSYNEQFF.